Presented here are 24 T cell receptor beta chains from one specimen sequenced in a study of cytomegalovirus exposure and HLA in healthy donors. The study ran its PCR with 60 Vbeta and 13 Jbeta primers. Sequencing was performed with immunoSEQ multiplex PCR; in TCRdb, only in-frame clones are kept and a portion is missing. The sample yields around 90,000 clones, around nine tenths seen once. The specimen sequenced was PBMCs. The origin of the receptors is a man younger than 40 in good health and CMV-seropositive.

Concerning this clone itself: Other DNA sequences within the sample encode an identical CDR3. The chain links TRBV5-1 to TRBJ2-2; tentative D call: TRBD1 (6 bases). V was clipped by 3 bases and J by 0 bases, with 9 bases between them. The CDR3 loop spans 15 amino acids. Germline-derived CDR1 and CDR2 are SGHRS and YFSETQ. CDR3 in DNA: TGCGCCAGCAGCTCCGGACAGACGAACACCGGGGAGCTGTTTTTT. Translating gives CASSSGQTNTGELFF. Filled out from reference TRBV5-1 and TRBJ2-2, the complete variable domain reads KAGVTQTPRYLIKTRGQQVTLSCSPISGHRSVSWYQQTPGQGLQFLFEYFSETQRNKGNFPGRFSGRQFSNSRSEMNVSTLELGDSALYLCASSSGQTNTGELFFGEGSRLTVL.

The chain uses TRBV18 and TRBJ2-3; D unclear. Germline loops: CDR1 KGHSH, CDR2 LQKENI. V was clipped by 5 bases and J by 2 bases, with 5 bases between them. The CDR3 spans 12 residues. CDR3 in amino acids: CASSSYTDTQYF. CDR3 in DNA: TGTGCCAGCTCATCTTACACAGATACGCAGTATTTT. Variable domain in full (rest from reference TRBV18 and TRBJ2-3): NAGVMQNPRHLVRRRGQEARLRCSPMKGHSHVYWYRQLPEEGLKFMVYLQKENIIDESGMPKERFSAEFPKEGPSILRIQQVVRGDSAAYFCASSSYTDTQYFGPGTRLTVL.

This clone was seen more than once but under ten times. V and J are TRBV2 and TRBJ1-2; D is ambiguous. The ends were cut back, 5 bases at V and 0 bases at J, with 19 bases in the middle. Per the germline V gene, CDR1 is SNHLY and CDR2 is FYNNEI. The CDR3 runs to 17 residues. The CDR3 spells CASSLGVWRMTNYGYTF. As DNA, the CDR3 is TGTGCCAGCAGTCTCGGGGTATGGAGGATGACTAACTATGGCTACACCTTC.

V and J are TRBV7-8 and TRBJ1-2, with D hard to call. This CDR3 has 13 residues. The germline V and J ends were trimmed by 1 base and 0 bases, with 3 bases remaining between them. The V gene's germline CDR1 is SGHVS and CDR2 FQNEAQ. The CDR3 DNA follows: TGTGCCAGCAGCTTAGATACTAACTATGGCTACACCTTC. Its protein product is CASSLDTNYGYTF.

This clone was counted a few times. V and J are TRBV7-9 and TRBJ2-7; 10 nucleotides match TRBD2. The ends lost 2 bases at V and 1 base at J; junction bases unmatched: 2. The CDR3 is 15 amino acids. Per the germline V gene, CDR1 is SEHNR and CDR2 is FQNEAQ (reference sequence). The CDR3 bases are TGTGCCAGCAGCTTAATAGCGGGAGGATCCTACGAGCAGTACTTC. Translated: CASSLIAGGSYEQYF.

The rearrangement joins TRBV7-9 to TRBJ2-2; D might be TRBD1 (7 bases). The CDR3 consists of 17 residues. The germline CDR1 and CDR2 sequences are SEHNR and FQNEAQ (reference sequence). V lost 2 bases, J lost 4 bases, and 17 bases lay in between. CDR3 amino acids: CASSLIDGGGTTGELFF. As DNA, the CDR3 is TGTGCCAGCAGCTTAATAGATGGAGGGGGCACCACCGGGGAGCTGTTTTTT.

This clone has just a few counts. This chain uses TRBV30 with TRBJ1-6, with TRBD1 identical over 7 bases. CDR3 length equals 14 residues. V lost 8 bases to trimming and J lost 9 bases; unmatched junction nucleotides: 13. The germline gives CDR1 GTSNPN, CDR2 SVGIG (reference sequence). CDR3 DNA: TGTGCCCAGCGGGAGGCCTCAGGGGGTTCACCCCTCCACTTT. This codes for CAQREASGGSPLHF.

The CDR3 region is CASSLVGRETQYF. DNA for the CDR3: TGTGCCAGCAGCTTGGTTGGGAGGGAGACCCAGTACTTC. The chain employs TRBV5-6 and TRBJ2-5, with a tentative D call TRBD2 (6 bases). The germline V gene encodes CDR1 SGHDT and CDR2 YYEEEE. V was cut by 0 bases and J by 5 bases, with 8 bases left in between. This CDR3 region has 13 residues. Combining the CDR3 with reference TRBV5-6 and TRBJ2-5 gives the whole variable domain DAGVTQSPTHLIKTRGQQVTLRCSPKSGHDTVSWYQQALGQGPQFIFQYYEEEERQRGNFPDRFSGHQFPNYSSELNVNALLLGDSALYLCASSLVGRETQYFGPGTRLLVL.

The table lists this clone with a count of one. V usage is TRBV19 and J usage is TRBJ1-5, with D perhaps matching TRBD1 (5 bases). The CDR3 totals 16 residues. The V end was cut by 5 bases, the J end by 4 bases, with 18 bases between. CDR1 is LNHDA, CDR2 SQIVND, per germline (reference sequence). CDR3 bases: TGTGCCAGTAGTCGCCCGGCAGGGCAATTGAATCAGCCCCAGCATTTT. Its translation: CASSRPAGQLNQPQHF.

The V and J genes are TRBV6-1 and TRBJ1-5, with 8 bases lining up with TRBD1. CDR3 length: 15 residues. The V and J ends lost 5 bases and 3 bases, in that order; junction bases with no gene match: 6. Germline V lookup: CDR1 MNHNS, CDR2 SASEGT. CDR3 protein: CASSIGTGLNQPQHF. CDR3 coding DNA: TGTGCCAGCAGTATCGGGACAGGCCTCAATCAGCCCCAGCATTTT.

V and J are TRBV9 and TRBJ2-2; D gene ambiguous. In germline, CDR1 is SGDLS, CDR2 YYNGEE. The CDR3 spans 14 residues. With 0 bases removed from V and 4 bases from J, the gap between germline ends came to 7 bases. The CDR3 DNA sequence: TGTGCCAGCAGCGTAGGGTCGGGCACCGGGGAGCTGTTTTTT. Protein product: CASSVGSGTGELFF. The full variable domain, completed using reference TRBV9 and TRBJ2-2, is DSGVTQTPKHLITATGQRVTLRCSPRSGDLSVYWYQQSLDQGLQFLIQYYNGEERAKGNILERFSAQQFPDLHSELNLSSLELGDSALYFCASSVGSGTGELFFGEGSRLTVL.

J is TRBJ1-3 and V is TRBV5-1; TRBD1 might be the D (5 bases). From germline, CDR1 is SGHRS and CDR2 YFSETQ. The V end lost 4 bases, the J end lost 0 bases, and 11 bases lay between the germline ends. The CDR3 has 15 residues. This chain's CDR3 is CASSPDTASGNTIYF. In nucleotides, the CDR3 is TGCGCCAGCAGCCCGGACACTGCCTCTGGAAACACCATATATTTT.

The chain has TRBV29-1 and TRBJ2-3; D ambiguous. Germline V CDR1 and CDR2: SQVTM, ANQGSEA. The CDR3 is 13 amino acids. Trimming cost V 5 bases and J 0 bases, with 9 bases left between them. CDR3 in DNA: TGCAGCGTTCGAGGTACTAGCACAGATACGCAGTATTTT. It translates to CSVRGTSTDTQYF.

The chain combines TRBV19 with TRBJ2-3, with 9 positions matching TRBD2. The CDR3 loop spans 17 amino acids. Unmatched junction bases numbered 15, after V lost 7 bases and J lost 4 bases. Germline CDR1 LNHDA, CDR2 SQIVND (reference sequence). CDR3 nucleotides: TGTGCCAGTACCCGAGCGATTAGCGGGAGTGGGTCAGATACGCAGTATTTT. It yields the protein CASTRAISGSGSDTQYF.

This sequence joins TRBV28 and TRBJ1-1; 8 nucleotides line up with TRBD1. Germline assignment: CDR1 MDHEN and CDR2 SYDVKM. This CDR3 is built from 17 residues. Losses at the gene ends were 6 bases for V and 1 base for J; bases not matched to a gene: 13. The CDR3 spells CASSLATGVSSNTEAFF. The CDR3 DNA reads TGTGCCAGCAGCCTAGCGACAGGGGTTTCTTCGAACACTGAAGCTTTCTTT.

This chain links TRBV27 with TRBJ2-1, with D possibly being TRBD2 (6 bases). This CDR3 is 16 amino acids long. V lost 5 bases, J lost 5 bases, and 19 bases lay in between. From germline, CDR1 is MNHEY and CDR2 SMNVEV (reference sequence). CDR3 loop: CASSSPRDWGNNEQFF. Written as DNA, the CDR3 is TGTGCCAGCAGTAGCCCCCGGGACTGGGGGAACAATGAGCAGTTCTTC.

The chain is built from TRBV6-1 and TRBJ2-1, with 7 bases lining up with TRBD2. Trimming removed 2 bases from V and 6 bases from J; junction bases left unmatched: 13. Germline lookup yields CDR1 MNHNS and CDR2 SASEGT. The CDR3 loop spans 17 amino acids. CDR3 in DNA: TGTGCCAGCAGTGAAAGTGAGCGGGAATTCGCGGCCAATGAGCAGTTCTTC. The encoded protein is CASSESEREFAANEQFF.

The chain couples TRBV30 to TRBJ2-2; D gene uncertain. Trimming removed 3 bases from V and 1 base from J, with 3 bases in between. Germline V lookup: CDR1 GTSNPN, CDR2 SVGIG (reference sequence). This CDR3 has 12 amino acids. The CDR3 DNA reads TGTGCCTGGAGGAGGAACACCGGGGAGCTGTTTTTT. It encodes CAWRRNTGELFF.

The V call is TRBV9, the J call TRBJ2-5; no reliable D call. The CDR3 length is 14 residues. CDR1 is SGDLS and CDR2 is YYNGEE in the germline V gene. Trimming pared 0 bases from V and 5 bases from J, leaving 11 bases between. The CDR3 loop reads CASSVAFRRETQYF. CDR3 nucleotides: TGTGCCAGCAGCGTAGCTTTCCGTCGTGAGACCCAGTACTTC.

This CDR3 reads CSVAGLAVDEQFF. CDR3 DNA: TGCAGCGTTGCGGGACTAGCGGTGGATGAGCAGTTCTTC. The chain combines TRBV29-1 with TRBJ2-1; 11 bases map to TRBD2. Germline CDR1 SQVTM, CDR2 ANQGSEA. The CDR3 extends over 13 amino acids. The junction had 4 bases not matched to a gene; V was cut back by 4 bases and J by 8 bases.

The chain joins TRBV6-1 to TRBJ1-2, with TRBD1 matching 9 bases. CDR1 and CDR2 (germline): MNHNS, SASEGT. Losses at the gene ends were 1 base for V and 4 bases for J; bases not matched to a gene: 7. The CDR3 is 16 residues long. The CDR3 region is CASSEVPGQGSYGYTF. The DNA for the CDR3 is TGTGCCAGCAGTGAAGTTCCGGGACAGGGCTCCTATGGCTACACCTTC.

The chain carries TRBV7-9 and TRBJ2-1, with 7 bases identical to TRBD2. Germline CDR1 and CDR2: SEHNR and FQNEAQ (reference sequence). Unmatched junction bases numbered 12, after V lost 5 bases and J lost 5 bases. This CDR3 has 16 amino acids. The CDR3 DNA reads as TGTGCCAGCAGCCCCTCTAGCGGCCGTTCCCACAATGAGCAGTTCTTC. As protein: CASSPSSGRSHNEQFF.

The J gene is TRBJ2-1, the V gene TRBV19, with 11 bases identical to TRBD2. Germline loops: CDR1 LNHDA, CDR2 SQIVND (reference sequence). J gave up 14 bases and V 10 bases, and 10 bases lay outside the gene matches. The CDR3 has 12 amino acids. CDR3 nucleotide sequence: TGTGCCACACAGTTAGCGGGAGGGCCAGAGTTCTTC. Protein: CATQLAGGPEFF. Variable domain in full (rest from reference TRBV19 and TRBJ2-1): DGGITQSPKYLFRKEGQNVTLSCEQNLNHDAMYWYRQDPGQGLRLIYYSQIVNDFQKGDIAEGYSVSREKKESFPLTVTSAQKNPTAFYLCATQLAGGPEFFGPGTRLTVL.

J is TRBJ2-7 and V is TRBV5-1, with D possibly matching TRBD2 (6 bases). Germline lookup yields CDR1 SGHRS and CDR2 YFSETQ. Deletions cut 4 bases from V and 3 bases from J, with 11 bases between. CDR3 length: 13 residues. This chain's CDR3 is CASSPEGLYEQYF. The CDR3 coding sequence is TGCGCCAGCAGCCCGGAGGGGCTCTACGAGCAGTACTTC.